Following are 14 T cell receptor beta chains from one sample sequenced in a study of T cells in Graves' hyperthyroidism and ophthalmopathy. TCR beta CDR3 sequences were amplified from RNA transcripts. RT-PCR in the first round (using the HTBI primer set) targeted the TCR CDR3. TCRdb reprocessed the multiplex PCR reads via MiXCR and lists one record per CDR3 protein. Altogether just over 550,000 distinct CDR3 sequences are present, 46% being singletons, with the ten largest covering 8.2%. Sample: peripheral blood or thyroid tissue (not recorded which). These receptors came from a young woman with Graves' hyperthyroidism.

This clonotype showed up just once. This chain links TRBV5-1 with TRBJ1-4; D may be TRBD1 (5 bases). The CDR3 length is 14 residues. The V and J ends lost 5 bases and 0 bases respectively, with 8 bases between them. Germline V gene lookup returns CDR1 SGHRS and CDR2 YFSETQ. The CDR3 region is CASRIQATNEKLFF. The CDR3, as DNA: TGCGCCAGCAGGATACAGGCAACTAATGAAAAACTGTTTTTT.

CDR3 sequence (DNA): TGCGCCAGCAGCTTGTTTGGACTGGAATACGAGCAGTACTTC. It specifies CASSLFGLEYEQYF. The rearrangement joins TRBV5-1 to TRBJ2-7, with a possible D match to TRBD2 (5 bases). The CDR3 totals 14 residues. Germline CDR1 and CDR2: SGHRS and YFSETQ. Trimming removed 1 base at V and 4 bases at J, with 12 bases between.

This clonotype was detected ten times or more. The J gene is TRBJ2-7, the V gene TRBV29-1, with TRBD1 matching over 7 bases. Germline V gene lookup returns CDR1 SQVTM and CDR2 ANQGSEA. The CDR3 covers 13 residues. Unmatched junction bases numbered 7, after V lost 6 bases and J lost 2 bases. The CDR3 region has the DNA TGCAGCGTACTAAGGACAGGAGCCTACGAGCAGTACTTC. Translating it yields CSVLRTGAYEQYF.

This clonotype showed up just a few times. The chain has TRBV29-1 and TRBJ2-7; D tentatively fits TRBD1 or TRBD2 (5 bases each). This CDR3 is built from 13 residues. From germline, CDR1 is SQVTM and CDR2 ANQGSEA. Trimming removed 1 base from V and 0 bases from J, with 7 bases in between. The CDR3 loop reads CSVEGGGSYEQYF. CDR3 coding DNA: TGCAGCGTTGAAGGTGGGGGCTCCTACGAGCAGTACTTC.

This clonotype was counted many times. The chain combines TRBV10-3 with TRBJ2-5, with D possibly being TRBD1 or TRBD2 (5 bases each). The germline V gene encodes CDR1 ENHRY and CDR2 SYGVKD. The V and J ends lost 4 bases and 2 bases respectively, with 11 bases between them. The length of the CDR3 is 14 residues. CDR3 DNA: TGTGCCATCAGTGGGGACCTAGATCAAGAGACCCAGTACTTC. Translation gives CAISGDLDQETQYF.

Many counts were recorded for this clonotype. The genes are TRBV20-1 and TRBJ1-3; D not certain. Germline V CDR1 and CDR2: DFQATT, SNEGSKA (reference sequence). V shed 2 bases and J shed 0 bases, with 2 bases lying between them. The CDR3 covers 12 residues. DNA for the CDR3: TGCAGTGCTAGATACTCTGGAAACACCATATATTTT. As protein: CSARYSGNTIYF.

This clonotype turned up a few times. This chain uses TRBV7-9 with TRBJ2-5; D is possibly TRBD2 (6 bases). This CDR3 region has 16 residues. Trimming took off 5 bases at V and 2 bases at J, with 18 bases between the two ends. CDR1 and CDR2 from the germline V gene are SEHNR and FQNEAQ (reference sequence). CDR3 protein: CASSLLPGLRQETQYF. CDR3 nucleotide sequence: TGTGCCAGCAGCCTTCTCCCGGGACTGCGACAAGAGACCCAGTACTTC.

Details on this clonotype: A read error may account for a junction end that differs from germline. V gene TRBV10-3 combines with J gene TRBJ2-7; D may match TRBD1 or TRBD2 (5 bases each). CDR3 length: 15 residues. The germline gives CDR1 ENHRY, CDR2 SYGVKD. In nucleotides, the CDR3 is TGTGCCGTCAGTGATATAGGGGAGTTAGCCTACGAGCAGTACTTC. Translation gives CAVSDIGELAYEQYF.

A remark on this clonotype: One end of the junction is discordant with germline, which a read error may explain. The V gene is TRBV29-1, the J gene TRBJ1-1; D is unclear. The CDR3 contains 12 residues. In germline, CDR1 is SQVTM, CDR2 ANQGSEA. This CDR3 is CAWNRMNTEAFF. DNA for the CDR3: TGTGCCTGGAACAGAATGAACACTGAAGCTTTCTTT.

There are a few counts of this clonotype. This chain connects TRBV19 to TRBJ1-2; possibly TRBD1 for D (5 bases). Germline lookup yields CDR1 LNHDA and CDR2 SQIVND (reference sequence). The CDR3 spans 13 residues. Trimming removed 4 bases at V and 7 bases at J, with 13 bases between. CDR3 sequence: CASSRGAISGYTF. For the CDR3, the DNA is TGTGCCAGTAGTAGAGGGGCGATTAGTGGCTACACCTTC.

The chain has TRBV19 and TRBJ1-1; D unclear. The length of the CDR3 is 15 residues. Trimming took 1 base from V and 1 from J, leaving 10 bases between them. Germline loops: CDR1 LNHDA, CDR2 SQIVND (reference sequence). DNA for the CDR3: TGTGCCAGTAGTATAGGCTTGGAGCAGAACACTGAAGCTTTCTTT. This codes for CASSIGLEQNTEAFF.

This clonotype was seen ten or more times. The CDR3 is CATNPPGREGETQYF. CDR3 bases: TGTGCCACCAATCCCCCGGGACGTGAGGGGGAGACCCAGTACTTC. This chain links TRBV2 with TRBJ2-5; the D gene could be TRBD1 or TRBD2 (5 bases each). Germline V CDR1 and CDR2: SNHLY, FYNNEI. V lost 10 bases, J lost 5 bases, and 23 bases lay in between. This CDR3 has 15 residues.

With respect to this clonotype: The conserved phenylalanine or tryptophan is not found at the CDR3 terminus, so this likely reflects a read error. No DNA is shown, since the ends of the CDR3 on it are uncertain; the CDR3 is the one TCRdb lists. This chain joins TRBV2 and TRBJ1-3; the table's TRBD1 call for D was not verified on the DNA. The CDR3 is 11 amino acids long, termini counted. Per the germline V gene, CDR1 is SNHLY and CDR2 is FYNNEI. CDR3 loop: CASIGTGPASN.

The V call is TRBV19, the J call TRBJ1-5; TRBD1 might be the D (5 bases). The germline CDR1 and CDR2 sequences are LNHDA and SQIVND (reference sequence). This CDR3 is 13 amino acids long. V was pared by 1 base and J by 5 bases, with 6 bases between. The CDR3 loop reads CASSIAGHQPQHF. For the CDR3, the DNA is TGTGCCAGTAGTATAGCGGGACATCAGCCCCAGCATTTT.